The TCR beta chain described here comes from a study of cytomegalovirus exposure and HLA in healthy donors. Study-level findings and limits: Researchers catalogued some 160 TCR beta chains as cytomegalovirus-associated. In a later analysis, the majority of CMV-associated beta chains seemingly showed HLA restriction. Across donors, sequencing depth was assumed by presence/absence analyses to be roughly uniform.

The germline gives CDR1 MDHEN, CDR2 SYDVKM. The CDR3 consists of 14 residues. V shed 3 bases and J shed 5 bases, with 10 bases lying between them. PCR primers comprised 60 Vbeta and 13 Jbeta primers. Profiled with immunoSEQ multiplex PCR; TCRdb holds only in-frame clones, not every one. Of around 140,000 clones listed, approximately 82% are singletons. This clone was recorded a few times. As yet, its antigen is unknown. The sequencing sample was made of PBMCs. The chain carries TRBV28 and TRBJ1-4; D uncertain. This sequence was found in a woman aged 55-70 years in good health and CMV-seropositive. CDR3 nucleotide sequence: TGTGCCAGCAGTTTTTTTAGCGGGAATGAAAAACTGTTTTTT. This codes for CASSFFSGNEKLFF.